A single T cell receptor beta chain is shown here with its context. What it binds is unknown. The data were taken from a study of T cells in localized non-small cell lung cancer. Study-wide points: There were a median roughly 61 of the top 100 tumor clones appearing in adjacent lung. Density of T cells in blood, when higher, went with longer overall survival. In uninvolved adjacent lung, T cell clonality reached its highest value, exceeding tumor. Sequence data derive from only one tumor region, so heterogeneity remains possible.

TCRdb's table, derived via immunoSEQ multiplex PCR, lists solely in-frame clones and lacks some. The table lists about 24,000 clones, approximately 88% of them singletons. Germline V lookup: CDR1 LNHDA, CDR2 SQIVND (reference sequence). CDR3 length: 13 residues. V lost 7 bases and J lost 7, with 16 bases in between. The sequence was collected from a man aged 40 to 70 with stage II lung adenocarcinoma. The sample consisted of PBMCs, taken before any cancer treatment. The gene calls are TRBV19 and TRBJ1-2, with D possibly matching TRBD1 (6 bases). CDR3 sequence reads: CASTQWTGAGYTF. The CDR3 DNA sequence: TGTGCCAGTACCCAATGGACGGGGGCTGGCTACACCTTC.